This record concerns one T cell receptor beta chain sequence. The primer mix had 60 Vbeta and 13 Jbeta primers. Method: immunoSEQ multiplex PCR; TCRdb's copy keeps in-frame clones and lacks some. The sample lists some 150,000 clones; around 70% were seen once. The source of the sample is a study of cytomegalovirus exposure and HLA in healthy donors. On the study more broadly: Some 85 million unique TCRs from HLA-typed donors were held in an early data release.

The sequence was obtained from a man aged 30 to 45 in good health and CMV-seronegative. The sequenced sample consisted of PBMCs.

CDR3 amino acids: CASSFREGQRSSPLHF. The CDR3 DNA follows: TGTGCCAGCAGCTTTCGGGAGGGACAGAGGAGTTCACCCCTCCACTTT. The chain joins TRBV5-6 to TRBJ1-6; TRBD1 agrees at 7 bases. Germline values: CDR1 SGHDT, CDR2 YYEEEE. The CDR3 contains 16 residues. V gave up 2 bases and J gave up 9 bases; unmatched junction bases: 11.